This T cell receptor beta chain was recorded in a study of cytomegalovirus exposure and HLA in healthy donors. Use of 60 Vbeta and 13 Jbeta primers characterized the PCR. TCRdb's table, derived via immunoSEQ multiplex PCR, lists solely in-frame clones and lacks some. The data contain about 160,000 clones, 79% of them singletons. The CDR3 sequence is 14 residues long. Germline CDR1 SGHKS, CDR2 YYEKEE (reference sequence). Trimming removed 2 bases at V and 6 bases at J, with 11 bases between. This sequence was found in a middle-aged man in good health and CMV-seropositive. The V and J genes are TRBV5-5 and TRBJ2-2; a possible D gene is TRBD2 (6 bases). Sequenced input: PBMCs. This chain's CDR3 is CASSFGGIAGELFF. DNA for the CDR3: TGTGCCAGCAGCTTCGGGGGAATCGCCGGGGAGCTGTTTTTT.